This T cell receptor (beta chain) originates from a study of T cell responses to AZD1222 COVID-19 vaccine listed by TCRdb under 2021. Regarding the complete study: Because spike-specific TCR depth and breadth did not differ between the two schedules, AZD1222 recipients who got a second dose at roughly 4 weeks were pooled with those who got a second dose at roughly 12 weeks. TCR sequencing was performed for 233 trial participants, of whom about 200 were given two doses of AZD1222 and around 25 were given two doses of MenACWY control vaccine. Trial participants were enrolled by age into subgroups of 18-55, 56-69 and 70-plus years, and around 150, 28 and 57 TCR-sequenced participants, respectively, were included in these subgroups.

This clone was seen ten or more times. What antigen it recognizes has not been identified. No qualities accompany the bases; no much larger clone lies one base away. V lost 3 bases and J lost 0 bases; the stretch between them is 15 bases long. CDR1 and CDR2 are read off the germline V gene (reference sequence) as LNHDA and SQIVND. The CDR3 starts with the cysteine, ends with the phenylalanine, and has 16 residues. The kept DNA is CDR3 alone, 48 bases in frame from the first base. The CDR3 regions of human TCRbeta chains were analyzed by immunosequencing. On the study's bioinformatics: TCRs in the repertoires were compared against a reference library of SARS-CoV-2-specific TCRs that had been generated with the MIRA antigen-specificity platform. Breadth meant the fraction of unique TCRs that were SARS-CoV-2-associated, whereas depth meant the fraction of total T cells that were SARS-CoV-2-associated. Using the MIRA data, each spike-specific TCR was mapped to the spike region that the TCR reacts to and placed in a CD4 or CD8 class. Log10-transformed breadth and depth values were compared by one-way ANOVA with Sidak's multiple comparisons tests. Not all clones reach the TCRdb copy of this immuneACCESS table, which keeps in-frame sequences only. Checked studies attribute under half of the gap to unresolved V genes and leave the rest unexplained. The V and J calls and the clone size are those of that table, but D and trimming were determined from the DNA. This sample holds approximately 100,000 clones; approximately 88% were observed only once. The top ten clones comprise about 8.7% of the sample.

What the study reported, not specific to this receptor: The 56-69-year group was small, and its depth increase did not reach significance, likely because of low power. CD4 TCRs associated with the vaccine covered the entire spike protein, and the dominant responses were in regions 160-218 and 743-854. Because no day 14 peak-response samples were available, repertoires were characterized only after the peak T cell response. Conclusions about previously exposed vaccinees are limited because only six or seven AZD1222 recipients were SARS-CoV-2 seropositive at baseline. Spike-specific TCR breadth and depth rose significantly after two AZD1222 doses compared with day 0 and with MenACWY recipients. Nearly half of unique spike-specific TCRs reportedly recognized epitopes outside regions mutated in the B.1.351 and B.1.1.7 variants. Participants were mostly white British and included more females than males, and it was suggested by the authors that clonal diversity may have been underestimated.

The intended sense of this specimen's time point label: baseline before first vaccination. Samples from vaccinated people were obtained from the UK trials COV001 and COV002, which included a single-blind randomized controlled phase 2/3 trial of AZD1222 (ChAdOx1 nCoV-19) in healthy adults. Trial participant PBMC samples were collected at day 0 and day 28 after the second dose for TCRbeta chain sequencing. The receptor's source is an adult in good health. Sequencing used peripheral blood, obtained on day 0 of AZD1222 vaccination. The receptor chain draws on TRBV19 and TRBJ2-7, with the D segment identity uncertain. The CDR3 here reads CASSMVSFPLSYEQYF. DNA sequence: TGTGCCAGTAGTATGGTTTCCTTCCCTCTCTCCTACGAGCAGTACTTC. The reference TRBV19 and TRBJ2-7 proteins fill in what lies around the CDR3, so the full variable domain reads DGGITQSPKYLFRKEGQNVTLSCEQNLNHDAMYWYRQDPGQGLRLIYYSQIVNDFQKGDIAEGYSVSREKKESFPLTVTSAQKNPTAFYLCASSMVSFPLSYEQYFGPGTRLTVT.